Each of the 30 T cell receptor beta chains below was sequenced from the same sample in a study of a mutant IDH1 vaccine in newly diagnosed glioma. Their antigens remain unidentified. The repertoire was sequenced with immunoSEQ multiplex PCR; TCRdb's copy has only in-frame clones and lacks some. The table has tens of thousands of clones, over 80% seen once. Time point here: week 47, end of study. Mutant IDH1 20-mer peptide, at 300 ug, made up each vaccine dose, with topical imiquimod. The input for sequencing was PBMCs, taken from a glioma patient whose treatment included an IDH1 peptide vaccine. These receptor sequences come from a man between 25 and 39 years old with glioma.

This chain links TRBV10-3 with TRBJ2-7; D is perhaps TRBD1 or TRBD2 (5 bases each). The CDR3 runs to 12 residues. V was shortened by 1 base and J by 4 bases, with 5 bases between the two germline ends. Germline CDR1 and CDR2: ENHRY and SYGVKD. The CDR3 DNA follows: TGTGCCATCAGTGAGTGGGGGTACGAGCAGTACTTC. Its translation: CAISEWGYEQYF.

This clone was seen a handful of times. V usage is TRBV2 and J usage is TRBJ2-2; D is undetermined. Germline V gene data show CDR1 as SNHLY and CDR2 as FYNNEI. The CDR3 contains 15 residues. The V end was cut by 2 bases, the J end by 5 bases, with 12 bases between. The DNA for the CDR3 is TGTGCCAGCAGTGAATCTCCCATGGGGACCGGGGAGCTGTTTTTT. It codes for CASSESPMGTGELFF.

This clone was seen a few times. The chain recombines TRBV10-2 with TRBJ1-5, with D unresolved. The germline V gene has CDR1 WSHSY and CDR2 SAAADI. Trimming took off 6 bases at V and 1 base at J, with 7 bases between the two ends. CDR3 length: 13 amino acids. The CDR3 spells CASRAGSNQPQHF. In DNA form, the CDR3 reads TGCGCCAGCAGGGCAGGAAGCAATCAGCCCCAGCATTTT.

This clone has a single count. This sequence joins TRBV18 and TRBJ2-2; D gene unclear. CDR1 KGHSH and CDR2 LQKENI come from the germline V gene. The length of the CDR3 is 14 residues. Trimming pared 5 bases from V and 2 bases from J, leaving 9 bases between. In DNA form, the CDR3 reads TGTGCCAGCTCATACGACACAAACACCGGGGAGCTGTTTTTT. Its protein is CASSYDTNTGELFF.

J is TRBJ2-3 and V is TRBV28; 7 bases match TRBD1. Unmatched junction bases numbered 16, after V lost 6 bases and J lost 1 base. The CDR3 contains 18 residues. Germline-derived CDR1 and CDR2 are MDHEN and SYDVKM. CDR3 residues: CASSASPSSRGRTDTQYF. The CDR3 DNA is TGTGCCAGCAGCGCATCCCCGTCGTCGAGGGGGCGCACAGATACGCAGTATTTT.

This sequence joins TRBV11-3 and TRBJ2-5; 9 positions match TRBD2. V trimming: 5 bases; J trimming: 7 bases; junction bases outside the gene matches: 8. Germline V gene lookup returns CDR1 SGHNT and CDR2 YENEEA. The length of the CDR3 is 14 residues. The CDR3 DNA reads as TGTGCCAGCAGCGCCGGGACAGCGGGGGGGACCCAGTACTTC. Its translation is CASSAGTAGGTQYF. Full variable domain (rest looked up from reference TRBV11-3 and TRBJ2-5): EAGVVQSPRYKIIEKKQPVAFWCNPISGHNTLYWYLQNLGQGPELLIRYENEEAVDDSQLPKDRFSAERLKGVDSTLKIQPAELGDSAVYLCASSAGTAGGTQYFGPGTRLLVL.

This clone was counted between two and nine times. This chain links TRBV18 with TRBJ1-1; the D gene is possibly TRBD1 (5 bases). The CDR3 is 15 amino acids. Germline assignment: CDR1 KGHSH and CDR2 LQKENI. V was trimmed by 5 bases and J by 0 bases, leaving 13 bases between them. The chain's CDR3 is CASSSADTVNTEAFF. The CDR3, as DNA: TGTGCCAGCTCATCGGCGGACACGGTGAACACTGAAGCTTTCTTT.

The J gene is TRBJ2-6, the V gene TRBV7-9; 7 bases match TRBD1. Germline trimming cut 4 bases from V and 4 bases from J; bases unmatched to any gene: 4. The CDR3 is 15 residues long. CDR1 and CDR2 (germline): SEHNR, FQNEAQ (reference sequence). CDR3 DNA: TGTGCCAGCAGCTATGGGACAGCCGGGGCCAACGTCCTGACTTTC. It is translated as CASSYGTAGANVLTF. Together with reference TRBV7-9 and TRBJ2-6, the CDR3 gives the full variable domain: DTGVSQNPRHKITKRGQNVTFRCDPISEHNRLYWYRQTLGQGPEFLTYFQNEAQLEKSRLLSDRFSAERPKGSFSTLEIQRTEQGDSAMYLCASSYGTAGANVLTFGAGSRLTVL.

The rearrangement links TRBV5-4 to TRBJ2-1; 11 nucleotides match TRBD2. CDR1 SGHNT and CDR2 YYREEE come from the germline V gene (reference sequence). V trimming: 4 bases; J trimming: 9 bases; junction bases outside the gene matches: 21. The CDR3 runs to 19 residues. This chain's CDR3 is CASSPWGSGGAGLQVEQFF. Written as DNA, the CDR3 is TGTGCCAGCAGCCCTTGGGGTAGCGGGGGGGCCGGTCTACAGGTTGAGCAGTTCTTC.

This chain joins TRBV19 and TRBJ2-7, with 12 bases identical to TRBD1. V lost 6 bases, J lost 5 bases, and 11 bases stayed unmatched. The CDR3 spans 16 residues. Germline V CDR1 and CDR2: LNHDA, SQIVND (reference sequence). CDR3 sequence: CASRPLPGTGGNEQYF. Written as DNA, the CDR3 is TGTGCCAGTAGACCCTTACCCGGGACAGGGGGCAACGAGCAGTACTTC.

The CDR3 is CASSLTSGEETQYF. DNA of the CDR3: TGCGCCAGCAGCTTGACTAGCGGGGAAGAGACCCAGTACTTC. J is TRBJ2-5 and V is TRBV5-1, with 10 bases matching TRBD2. The CDR3 spans 14 residues. Germline assignment: CDR1 SGHRS and CDR2 YFSETQ. Losses at the gene ends were 1 base for V and 3 bases for J; bases not matched to a gene: 0.

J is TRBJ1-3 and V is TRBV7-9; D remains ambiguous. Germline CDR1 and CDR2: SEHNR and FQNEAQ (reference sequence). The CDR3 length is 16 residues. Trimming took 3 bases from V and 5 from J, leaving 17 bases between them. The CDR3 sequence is CASSFGEGNRRNTIYF. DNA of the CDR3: TGTGCCAGCAGCTTTGGGGAGGGCAACCGACGAAACACCATATATTTT.

The CDR3 loop reads CASSFWTSGGSSDTQYF. The CDR3 coding sequence is TGTGCCAGCAGTTTCTGGACTAGCGGGGGGTCCTCAGATACGCAGTATTTT. This chain uses TRBV28 with TRBJ2-3; 14 bases agree with TRBD2. CDR1 is MDHEN and CDR2 is SYDVKM in the germline V gene. This CDR3 comprises 17 residues. Germline trimming cut 3 bases from V and 4 bases from J; bases unmatched to any gene: 6.

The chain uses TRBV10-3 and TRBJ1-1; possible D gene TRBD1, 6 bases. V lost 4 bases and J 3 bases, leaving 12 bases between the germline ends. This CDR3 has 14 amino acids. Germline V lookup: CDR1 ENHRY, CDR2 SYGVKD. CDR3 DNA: TGTGCCATCAGTGTACAGGGATCCCACACTGAAGCTTTCTTT. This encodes CAISVQGSHTEAFF.

The CDR3 loop is CASTRDPNTGELFF. The CDR3, as DNA: TGTGCCAGCACCCGGGACCCGAACACCGGGGAGCTGTTTTTT. The chain combines TRBV5-5 with TRBJ2-2; D might be TRBD1 or TRBD2, each matching 5 bases. Germline assignment: CDR1 SGHKS and CDR2 YYEKEE (reference sequence). The CDR3 covers 14 residues. Trimming shortened V by 6 bases and J by 0 bases, and 9 bases separated the two germline ends.

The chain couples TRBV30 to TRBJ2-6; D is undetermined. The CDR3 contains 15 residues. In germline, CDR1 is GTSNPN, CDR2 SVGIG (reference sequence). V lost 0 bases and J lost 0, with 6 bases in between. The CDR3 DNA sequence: TGTGCCTGGAGTGTACGGTCCTCTGGGGCCAACGTCCTGACTTTC. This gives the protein CAWSVRSSGANVLTF. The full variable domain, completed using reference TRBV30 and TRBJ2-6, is SQTIHQWPATLVQPVGSPLSLECTVEGTSNPNLYWYRQAAGRGLQLLFYSVGIGQISSEVPQNLSASRPQDRQFILSSKKLLLSDSGFYLCAWSVRSSGANVLTFGAGSRLTVL.

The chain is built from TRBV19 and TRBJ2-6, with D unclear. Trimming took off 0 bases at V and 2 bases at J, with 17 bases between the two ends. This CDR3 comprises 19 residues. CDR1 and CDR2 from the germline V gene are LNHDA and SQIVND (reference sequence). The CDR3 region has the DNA TGTGCCAGTAGTATAGAACACGGATCCCCGGCTGCTGGGGCCAACGTCCTGACTTTC. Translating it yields CASSIEHGSPAAGANVLTF.

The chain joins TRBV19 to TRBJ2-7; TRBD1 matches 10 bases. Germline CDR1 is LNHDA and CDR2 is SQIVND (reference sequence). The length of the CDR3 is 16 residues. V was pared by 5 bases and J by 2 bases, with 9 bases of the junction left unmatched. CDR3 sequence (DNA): TGTGCCAGTAGTGCCAGCCCCGGGACAGGGGCCTACGAGCAGTACTTC. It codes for CASSASPGTGAYEQYF.

The CDR3: CASSSPRTIGQPQHF. CDR3 in DNA: TGTGCCAGCAGTTCCCCTCGGACTATCGGTCAGCCCCAGCATTTT. The chain joins TRBV27 to TRBJ1-5; D unresolved. Germline V gene lookup returns CDR1 MNHEY and CDR2 SMNVEV (reference sequence). The V end lost 4 bases, the J end lost 6 bases, and 16 bases lay between the germline ends. The CDR3 covers 15 residues.

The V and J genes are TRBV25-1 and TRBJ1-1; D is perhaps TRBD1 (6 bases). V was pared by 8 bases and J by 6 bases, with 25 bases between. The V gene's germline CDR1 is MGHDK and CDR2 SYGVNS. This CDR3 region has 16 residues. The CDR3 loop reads CASGGGSSLYTAEAFF. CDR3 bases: TGTGCCAGCGGGGGGGGCTCGTCTCTCTATACCGCTGAAGCTTTCTTT.

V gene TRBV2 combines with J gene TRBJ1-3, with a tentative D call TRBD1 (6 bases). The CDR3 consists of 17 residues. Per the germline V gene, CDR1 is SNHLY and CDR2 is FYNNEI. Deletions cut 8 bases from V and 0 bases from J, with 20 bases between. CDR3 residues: CASAPFGTTSSGNTIYF. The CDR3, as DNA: TGTGCCAGCGCCCCTTTTGGGACAACCAGCTCTGGAAACACCATATATTTT.

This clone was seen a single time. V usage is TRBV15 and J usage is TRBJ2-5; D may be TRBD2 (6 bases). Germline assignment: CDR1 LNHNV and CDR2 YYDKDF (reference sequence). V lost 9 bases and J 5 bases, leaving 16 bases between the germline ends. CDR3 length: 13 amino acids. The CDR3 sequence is CATTRGTGETQYF. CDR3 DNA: TGTGCCACAACCCGGGGGACTGGGGAGACCCAGTACTTC. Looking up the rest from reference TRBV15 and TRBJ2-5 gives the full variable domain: DAMVIQNPRYQVTQFGKPVTLSCSQTLNHNVMYWYQQKSSQAPKLLFHYYDKDFNNEADTPDNFQSRRPNTSFCFLDIRSPGLGDTAMYLCATTRGTGETQYFGPGTRLLVL.

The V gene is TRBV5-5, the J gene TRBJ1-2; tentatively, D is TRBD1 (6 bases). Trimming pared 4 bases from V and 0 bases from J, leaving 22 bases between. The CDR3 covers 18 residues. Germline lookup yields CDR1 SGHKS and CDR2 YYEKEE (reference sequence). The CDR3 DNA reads TGTGCCAGCAGCCCATTTAGGGAATCGGGGGCCGCTAACTATGGCTACACCTTC. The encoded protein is CASSPFRESGAANYGYTF.

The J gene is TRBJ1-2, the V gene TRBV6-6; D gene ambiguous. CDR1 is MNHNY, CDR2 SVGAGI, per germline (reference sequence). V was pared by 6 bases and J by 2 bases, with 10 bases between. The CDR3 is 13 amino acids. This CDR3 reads CASSPLKNYGYTF. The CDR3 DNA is TGTGCCAGCAGCCCTTTGAAGAACTATGGCTACACCTTC.

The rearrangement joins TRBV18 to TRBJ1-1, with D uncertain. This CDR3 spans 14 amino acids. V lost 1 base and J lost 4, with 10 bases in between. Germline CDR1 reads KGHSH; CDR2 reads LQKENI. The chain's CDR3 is CASSPRQEGTEAFF. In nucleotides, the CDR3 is TGTGCCAGCTCACCACGGCAGGAGGGCACTGAAGCTTTCTTT. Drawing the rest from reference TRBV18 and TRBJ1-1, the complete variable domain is NAGVMQNPRHLVRRRGQEARLRCSPMKGHSHVYWYRQLPEEGLKFMVYLQKENIIDESGMPKERFSAEFPKEGPSILRIQQVVRGDSAAYFCASSPRQEGTEAFFGQGTRLTVV.

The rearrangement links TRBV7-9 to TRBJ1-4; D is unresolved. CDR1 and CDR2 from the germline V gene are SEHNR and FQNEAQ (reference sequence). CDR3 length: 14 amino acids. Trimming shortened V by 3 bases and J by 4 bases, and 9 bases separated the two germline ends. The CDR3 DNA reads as TGTGCCAGCAGCTTCCAACGGAATAATGAAAAACTGTTTTTT. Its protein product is CASSFQRNNEKLFF.

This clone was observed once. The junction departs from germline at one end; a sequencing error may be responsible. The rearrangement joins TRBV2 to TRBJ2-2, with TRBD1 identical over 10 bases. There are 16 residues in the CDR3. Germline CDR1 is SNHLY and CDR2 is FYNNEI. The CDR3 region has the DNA TGTGCCAGCAGTGACAAAACCCAATCGGACAGGGGGGGGCTGTTTTTT. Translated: CASSDKTQSDRGGLFF.

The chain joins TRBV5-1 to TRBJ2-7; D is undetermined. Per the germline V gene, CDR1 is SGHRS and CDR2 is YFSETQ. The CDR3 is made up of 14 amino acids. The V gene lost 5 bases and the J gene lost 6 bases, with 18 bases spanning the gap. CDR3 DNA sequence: TGCGCCAGCAGTTACCGACTGGGCCCATCCGAGCAGTACTTC. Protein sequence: CASSYRLGPSEQYF.

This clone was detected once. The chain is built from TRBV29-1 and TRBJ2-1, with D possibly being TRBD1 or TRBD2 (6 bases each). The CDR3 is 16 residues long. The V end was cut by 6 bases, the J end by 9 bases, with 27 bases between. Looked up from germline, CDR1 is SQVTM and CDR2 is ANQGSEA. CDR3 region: CSVPSRGRIELGEQFF. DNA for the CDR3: TGCAGCGTCCCATCGAGGGGGAGGATTGAGTTGGGTGAGCAGTTCTTC.

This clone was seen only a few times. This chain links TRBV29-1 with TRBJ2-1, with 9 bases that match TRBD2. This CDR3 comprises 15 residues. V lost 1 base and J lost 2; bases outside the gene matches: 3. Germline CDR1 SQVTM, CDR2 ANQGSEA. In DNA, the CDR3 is TGCAGCGTTGAAGGGTTAGCGGGGGCCTACAATGAGCAGTTCTTC. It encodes CSVEGLAGAYNEQFF.